This record looks at one T cell receptor (beta chain) sequence and its context. What it binds is unknown. These data come from a study of graft-versus-host responses after intestinal transplantation. Study in general: Induction using anti-thymocyte globulin, followed by tacrolimus and steroids for 2 to 4 years, was given to all recipients.

The study, taken as a whole, reports: Recipient marrow held GvH clones, some first seen in ileum or blood.

Measured with immunoSEQ multiplex PCR; TCRdb has only the in-frame clones, and not every one. The sample consists of around 90,000 clones, 80% to 95% of them appearing once. The source material was unstimulated CD4+ T cells sorted from spleen or lymph node cells, sampled before intestinal transplant. The source is a human donor who received an intestinal transplant.

CDR3 loop: CASSLSPVTYEQYF. The CDR3 DNA sequence: TGTGCCAGCAGCTTATCGCCAGTTACCTACGAGCAGTACTTC. The chain couples TRBV11-2 to TRBJ2-7; unclear D gene. From germline, CDR1 is SGHAT and CDR2 FQNNGV. Trimming took 2 bases from V and 2 from J, leaving 10 bases between them. The CDR3 is 14 residues long. Full variable domain (outside the CDR3, taken from reference TRBV11-2 and TRBJ2-7): EAGVAQSPRYKIIEKRQSVAFWCNPISGHATLYWYQQILGQGPKLLIQFQNNGVVDDSQLPKDRFSAERLKGVDSTLKIQPAKLEDSAVYLCASSLSPVTYEQYFGPGTRLTVT.